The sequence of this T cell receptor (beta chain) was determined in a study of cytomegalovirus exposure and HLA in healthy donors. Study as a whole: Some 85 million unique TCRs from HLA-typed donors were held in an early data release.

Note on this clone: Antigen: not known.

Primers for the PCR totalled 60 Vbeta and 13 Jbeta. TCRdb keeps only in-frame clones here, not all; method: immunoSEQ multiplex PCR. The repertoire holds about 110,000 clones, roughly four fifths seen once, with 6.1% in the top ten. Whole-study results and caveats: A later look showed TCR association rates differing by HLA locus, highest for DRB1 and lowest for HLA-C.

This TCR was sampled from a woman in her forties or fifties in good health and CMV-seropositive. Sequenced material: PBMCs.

This chain's CDR3 is CASSFIQGDTGELFF. CDR3 nucleotide sequence: TGCGCCAGCAGCTTTATTCAGGGGGACACCGGGGAGCTGTTTTTT. The V gene is TRBV5-1, the J gene TRBJ2-2; 7 bases are shared with TRBD1. The germline CDR1 and CDR2 sequences are SGHRS and YFSETQ. Trimming cost V 2 bases and J 3 bases; bases outside gene matches: 4. The CDR3 sequence is 15 residues long. The full variable domain, with the rest looked up from reference TRBV5-1 and TRBJ2-2, is KAGVTQTPRYLIKTRGQQVTLSCSPISGHRSVSWYQQTPGQGLQFLFEYFSETQRNKGNFPGRFSGRQFSNSRSEMNVSTLELGDSALYLCASSFIQGDTGELFFGEGSRLTVL.